This T cell receptor (beta chain) derives from a study of shared T cell receptors in the human thymus. This clone was seen more than once but under ten times. Only in-frame clones appear in the TCRdb table, and some are missing; sequencing was by immunoSEQ multiplex PCR. The profile shows about 380,000 clones, approximately 95% of them singletons. What was sequenced was thymocytes. This clonotype was sampled from a human donor.

The CDR3 region has the DNA TGTGCCAGCGAAATGGCTAGCGGGACCATTTACGAGCAGTACTTC. Translated: CASEMASGTIYEQYF. The genes are TRBV7-9 and TRBJ2-7; 9 nucleotides line up with TRBD2. Trimming at V came to 8 bases and at J to 4 bases, leaving 12 bases not matched to a gene. This CDR3 is 15 amino acids long. Germline V lookup: CDR1 SEHNR, CDR2 FQNEAQ (reference sequence). Full variable domain (rest looked up from reference TRBV7-9 and TRBJ2-7): DTGVSQNPRHKITKRGQNVTFRCDPISEHNRLYWYRQTLGQGPEFLTYFQNEAQLEKSRLLSDRFSAERPKGSFSTLEIQRTEQGDSAMYLCASEMASGTIYEQYFGPGTRLTVT.